This T cell receptor (beta chain) was identified in a study of cytomegalovirus exposure and HLA in healthy donors. Background on the study: Genotyping of 300 to 450 donors showed that around 81% belonged to the Caucasian-associated ancestry cluster. Overall study findings and caveats: Earlier analysis looked at TCR beta V segments, and most were productive about 87% or about 30% of the time.

The donors comprised healthy bone marrow donors. The PCR used 60 Vbeta and 13 Jbeta primers. TCRdb keeps only in-frame clones here, not all; method: immunoSEQ multiplex PCR. The profile covers about 230,000 clones, with over 70% appearing a single time and less than 3% taken by the ten largest. As concerns this clone: Its antigen is unknown.

Trimming stripped 7 bases from V and 2 bases from J, with 11 bases between. The CDR3 runs 13 residues. Per the germline V gene, CDR1 is MDHEN and CDR2 is SYDVKM. Input material: PBMCs. This receptor was taken from a woman in her sixties in good health and CMV-seropositive. The chain links TRBV28 to TRBJ1-2; the D gene is possibly TRBD1 (6 bases). CDR3 in amino acids: CASIRGGNYGYTF. In nucleotides, the CDR3 is TGTGCCAGCATCAGAGGGGGAAACTATGGCTACACCTTC.